This note documents a single TCR beta chain sequence. Its matching antigen is unknown. The sample comes from a study of OX40 agonist ivuxolimab in advanced cancers. General study results and limits: Researchers report that CD8+ T cells had, on average, more expanded clones than CD4+. Which antigen the expanded peripheral T cells recognized is unknown.

Trimming removed 0 bases at V and 4 bases at J, with 9 bases between. The length of the CDR3 is 14 residues. CDR1 SGHTA and CDR2 FQGNSA come from the germline V gene. Method: immunoSEQ multiplex PCR; TCRdb's copy keeps in-frame clones and lacks some. The table includes approximately 91,000 clones, approximately 88% detected once. V gene TRBV7-2 combines with J gene TRBJ1-2; D is undetermined. The starting material was CD4+ or CD8+ T cells sorted from blood, obtained in a trial of the OX40 agonist ivuxolimab. The sequence was collected from an adult with an advanced solid tumor such as melanoma, head and neck, liver or kidney cancer. Written as DNA, the CDR3 is TGTGCCAGCAGCTTAGCGTTGGCCGCCTATGGCTACACCTTC. As protein: CASSLALAAYGYTF.